This T cell receptor (beta chain) was sequenced in a study of blood T cells in healthy people across ages. Using a J-beta primer mix together with a sample-barcoded 5' primer, a second PCR was run for roughly 6 to 11 cycles. A template-switch adaptor with 12 random nucleotides tagged each cDNA molecule. Each sample provided no less than 2.5 million CDR3-containing paired-end reads. Using its own MiXCR run on the 5' RACE reads, TCRdb lists one record per CDR3 protein. The sample carries around 2 million distinct CDR3 sequences, around 42% recorded once. Remarks on this clonotype: This CDR3 fails to terminate in the conserved phenylalanine or tryptophan, so it likely reflects a read error.

CDR1 SGDLS and CDR2 YYNGEE come from the germline V gene. This CDR3 is 18 amino acids long. V lost 0 bases and J lost 4; bases outside the gene matches: 12. Peripheral blood from each donor was collected in a volume of about 10 milliliters. The specimen sequenced was blood. This TCR was sampled from a human donor in good health. This chain connects TRBV9 to TRBJ2-2; 7 bases agree with TRBD2. CDR3 coding DNA: TGTGCCAGCAGCGTAGGCCTAGCGGACCAGGTAGCCACCGGGGAGCTGTTTTTG. This gives the protein CASSVGLADQVATGELFL.